These 23 T cell receptor beta chains share one sample of origin, sequenced in a study of beta chain features in type 1 diabetes. No antigen has been identified for these receptors. Study-wide points: TCRB CDR3s were moderately but significantly shorter in Type 1 diabetes patients in all four CD4+ subsets.

Sequenced material consisted of expressed TCRB transcripts (all of the isolated RNA was reverse transcribed). Measured with immunoSEQ multiplex PCR; TCRdb has only the in-frame clones, and not every one. This table holds over 600,000 clones, 9.5% to 15% found once. Specimen: naive CD4+ T cells from blood. These receptor sequences come from a man younger than 40 with type 1 diabetes.

This clone was counted between two and nine times. The rearrangement links TRBV15 to TRBJ1-1; D unclear. CDR3 length: 14 amino acids. CDR1 and CDR2 (germline): LNHNV, YYDKDF (reference sequence). V lost 0 bases and J lost 7, with 12 bases in between. CDR3 sequence: CATSRDVGSREAFF. The CDR3 DNA sequence: TGTGCCACCAGCAGAGATGTTGGTAGCCGTGAAGCTTTCTTT.

This clone has just a few counts. The chain combines TRBV7-8 with TRBJ1-1; D may be TRBD1 (6 bases). The CDR3 loop spans 17 amino acids. The V gene lost 1 base and the J gene lost 4 bases, with 19 bases spanning the gap. The germline V gene encodes CDR1 SGHVS and CDR2 FQNEAQ. CDR3 amino acids: CASSLGPAGGDGTEAFF. The CDR3 DNA reads as TGTGCCAGCAGCTTAGGTCCCGCCGGGGGCGACGGCACTGAAGCTTTCTTT.

This clone was counted between two and nine times. This chain links TRBV19 with TRBJ2-5, with TRBD1 identical over 8 bases. The trim removed 3 bases at V and 8 bases at J, leaving 8 bases unmatched. This CDR3 contains 14 residues. Per the germline V gene, CDR1 is LNHDA and CDR2 is SQIVND (reference sequence). CDR3 bases: TGTGCCAGTAGTATGTCGGCAGGGGGCATCACCCAGTACTTC. This sequence encodes CASSMSAGGITQYF.

This chain's CDR3 is CAWRKKGTSGNTIYF. Written as DNA, the CDR3 is TGTGCCTGGAGGAAGAAGGGGACTTCTGGAAACACCATATATTTT. The chain carries TRBV30 and TRBJ1-3, with D perhaps matching TRBD1 (5 bases). This CDR3 is built from 15 residues. Between the trimmed V and J ends, which lost 3 bases and 1 base, there was a span of 13 bases. Germline V gives CDR1 GTSNPN, CDR2 SVGIG (reference sequence).

V is TRBV25-1 and J is TRBJ2-1; 9 bases line up with TRBD1. The germline V gene encodes CDR1 MGHDK and CDR2 SYGVNS. J gave up 7 bases and V 7 bases, and 5 bases lay outside the gene matches. The length of the CDR3 is 13 residues. CDR3 residues: CASTDRGENEQFF. The CDR3 DNA reads as TGTGCCAGCACGGACAGGGGAGAGAATGAGCAGTTCTTC.

In its sample, this clone was seen a few times. The rearrangement links TRBV5-1 to TRBJ2-1, with a tentative D call TRBD1 (5 bases). Germline values: CDR1 SGHRS, CDR2 YFSETQ. The CDR3 runs 15 residues. V was cut by 0 bases and J by 7 bases, with 14 bases left in between. CDR3 sequence reads: CASSLVGAGRNEQFF. CDR3 nucleotides: TGCGCCAGCAGCTTGGTTGGGGCAGGGCGGAATGAGCAGTTCTTC.

This chain connects TRBV4-2 to TRBJ2-3; unclear D gene. CDR1 and CDR2 from the germline V gene are LGHNA and YNFKEQ. Trimming shortened V by 1 base and J by 0 bases, and 5 bases separated the two germline ends. This CDR3 has 14 amino acids. The CDR3: CASSQVTSTDTQYF. The CDR3 region has the DNA TGTGCCAGCAGCCAAGTTACTAGCACAGATACGCAGTATTTT.

On this clone: A much larger clone sits a single nucleotide away, making a read error possible. Other DNA variants within this sample encode the same CDR3. The rearrangement uses TRBV7-9 and TRBJ2-7; D ambiguous. The CDR3 spans 11 residues. The germline CDR1 and CDR2 sequences are SEHNR and FQNEAQ (reference sequence). Trimming took off 2 bases at V and 3 bases at J, with 2 bases between the two ends. For the CDR3, the DNA is TGTGCCAGCAGCTTACGCTACGAGCAGTACTTC. This translates into CASSLRYEQYF.

This clone was found a few times. This chain connects TRBV9 to TRBJ2-5, with 8 bases aligning to TRBD2. CDR1 and CDR2 from the germline V gene are SGDLS and YYNGEE. CDR3 size: 13 residues. J lost 7 bases, V lost 3 bases, and 5 bases had no gene match. CDR3 amino acids: CASSGGSGVTQYF. The CDR3 bases are TGTGCCAGCAGCGGCGGTAGCGGGGTGACCCAGTACTTC. Variable domain in full (rest from reference TRBV9 and TRBJ2-5): DSGVTQTPKHLITATGQRVTLRCSPRSGDLSVYWYQQSLDQGLQFLIQYYNGEERAKGNILERFSAQQFPDLHSELNLSSLELGDSALYFCASSGGSGVTQYFGPGTRLLVL.

This sequence joins TRBV7-2 and TRBJ2-1, with no clear D. There are 13 residues in the CDR3. The germline CDR1 and CDR2 sequences are SGHTA and FQGNSA. V was cut by 4 bases and J by 4 bases, with 8 bases left in between. The CDR3 coding sequence is TGTGCCAGCAGCTCGCAACGATACAATGAGCAGTTCTTC. Its translation is CASSSQRYNEQFF. The whole variable domain, filled in from reference TRBV7-2 and TRBJ2-1, reads GAGVSQSPSNKVTEKGKDVELRCDPISGHTALYWYRQSLGQGLEFLIYFQGNSAPDKSGLPSDRFSAERTGGSVSTLTIQRTQQEDSAVYLCASSSQRYNEQFFGPGTRLTVL.

In regard to this clone: The same CDR3 also results from other DNA sequences found in this sample. This chain connects TRBV29-1 to TRBJ2-7, with a possible D match to TRBD1 (5 bases). This CDR3 spans 14 amino acids. Trimming cost V 1 base and J 0 bases, with 10 bases left between them. The germline CDR1 and CDR2 sequences are SQVTM and ANQGSEA. In DNA form, the CDR3 reads TGCAGCGTTGAAGGGGTGGACAACTCCTACGAGCAGTACTTC. This encodes CSVEGVDNSYEQYF.

This clone occurred a few times. V and J are TRBV11-1 and TRBJ1-1; no definite D call. Germline V lookup: CDR1 SGHAT, CDR2 FQDESV (reference sequence). This CDR3 has 13 residues. V lost 1 base and J 2 bases, leaving 5 bases between the germline ends. CDR3: CASSLGGNTEAFF. DNA for the CDR3: TGTGCCAGCAGCTTAGGCGGAAACACTGAAGCTTTCTTT.

The chain links TRBV5-6 to TRBJ1-2; D is uncertain. V lost 0 bases and J lost 3, with 15 bases in between. The CDR3 runs to 16 residues. Germline CDR1 and CDR2: SGHDT and YYEEEE. DNA for the CDR3: TGTGCCAGCAGCTTGGATCGATTTCGGGTAGACTATGGCTACACCTTC. It translates to CASSLDRFRVDYGYTF.

In DNA form, the CDR3 reads TGTGCCAGCAGTTACTTCATCGACAGGGACACTGAAGCTTTCTTT. This gives the protein CASSYFIDRDTEAFF. The chain recombines TRBV6-6 with TRBJ1-1; 7 nucleotides align to TRBD1. The J segment lost 3 bases and the V segment lost 1 base, leaving 5 bases of the junction unmatched. Germline V gene sequence: CDR1 MNHNY, CDR2 SVGAGI (reference sequence). The CDR3 sequence is 15 residues long.

This clone was recorded a few times. V and J are TRBV25-1 and TRBJ2-1; the D gene is possibly TRBD1 (6 bases). Trimming shortened V by 6 bases and J by 3 bases, and 9 bases separated the two germline ends. The CDR3 has 13 residues. Germline-derived CDR1 and CDR2 are MGHDK and SYGVNS. The CDR3 here is CASRYRDYNEQFF. The DNA for the CDR3 is TGTGCCAGCAGATACAGGGACTACAATGAGCAGTTCTTC. The full variable domain, its missing parts supplied by reference TRBV25-1 and TRBJ2-1, is EADIYQTPRYLVIGTGKKITLECSQTMGHDKMYWYQQDPGMELHLIHYSYGVNSTEKGDLSSESTVSRIRTEHFPLTLESARPSHTSQYLCASRYRDYNEQFFGPGTRLTVL.

This clone was counted a few times. The rearrangement uses TRBV7-8 and TRBJ2-3; 7 nucleotides agree with TRBD1. The CDR3 contains 15 residues. Unmatched junction bases numbered 3, after V lost 2 bases and J lost 1 base. CDR1 and CDR2 (germline): SGHVS, FQNEAQ. As DNA, the CDR3 is TGTGCCAGCAGCTTATTAGGGGGCGGCACAGATACGCAGTATTTT. As protein: CASSLLGGGTDTQYF.

The table lists this clone with a few counts. Here the CDR3 DNA reads TGTGCCTGGAGTGCCCCCTACGAGCAGTACTTC. It codes for CAWSAPYEQYF. The rearrangement uses TRBV30 and TRBJ2-7; D gene uncertain. Deletions cut 1 base from V and 2 bases from J, with 3 bases between. Germline CDR1 reads GTSNPN; CDR2 reads SVGIG (reference sequence). CDR3 size: 11 residues.

This clone appeared a few times. Here the CDR3 reads CASSQLWRTGELFF. The CDR3 coding sequence is TGCGCCAGCAGCCAACTTTGGAGAACCGGGGAGCTGTTTTTT. J is TRBJ2-2 and V is TRBV4-3; no definite D call. The CDR3 has 14 residues. V was shortened by 2 bases and J by 5 bases, with 9 bases between the two germline ends. The germline CDR1 and CDR2 sequences are LGHNA and YSLEER.

This clone was seen a few times. The chain recombines TRBV28 with TRBJ2-1; 8 bases agree with TRBD1. CDR3 length: 14 amino acids. After removal of 6 bases from V and 12 bases from J, the junction contained 13 bases not matched to a gene. Per germline, CDR1 MDHEN and CDR2 SYDVKM. The CDR3 nucleotides are TGTGCCAGCAGCACCGGACAGGGTATTTGGCTGCAGTTCTTC. Translating it yields CASSTGQGIWLQFF. Full variable domain (missing parts from reference TRBV28 and TRBJ2-1): DVKVTQSSRYLVKRTGEKVFLECVQDMDHENMFWYRQDPGLGLRLIYFSYDVKMKEKGDIPEGYSVSREKKERFSLILESASTNQTSMYLCASSTGQGIWLQFFGPGTRLTVL.

This clone was detected a few times. The chain has TRBV29-1 and TRBJ2-2; D uncertain. The CDR3 runs to 14 residues. Trimming shortened V by 3 bases and J by 0 bases, and 8 bases separated the two germline ends. Germline V gives CDR1 SQVTM, CDR2 ANQGSEA. The CDR3 loop reads CSVEKDTNTGELFF. The CDR3 DNA reads as TGCAGCGTTGAGAAGGATACGAACACCGGGGAGCTGTTTTTT.

This clone was seen only a few times. The rearrangement links TRBV7-8 to TRBJ2-5, with D tentatively TRBD1 (6 bases). There are 13 residues in the CDR3. CDR1 is SGHVS, CDR2 FQNEAQ, per germline. V was cut by 5 bases and J by 11 bases, with 18 bases left in between. The CDR3 reads CASSLHLGQSQYF. The CDR3 bases are TGTGCCAGCAGCCTACATCTTGGACAGTCTCAGTACTTC.

The CDR3 DNA reads TGTGCCAGCAGTCCAAACTACAGGGCAGATACGCAGTATTTT. This codes for CASSPNYRADTQYF. The rearrangement joins TRBV28 to TRBJ2-3, with D tentatively TRBD1 (6 bases). V was trimmed by 5 bases and J by 4 bases, leaving 13 bases between them. The CDR3 length is 14 residues. Germline V CDR1 and CDR2: MDHEN, SYDVKM.

This clone was seen only a few times. The gene calls are TRBV2 and TRBJ1-2; no reliable D call. The CDR3 contains 11 residues. Germline V CDR1 and CDR2: SNHLY, FYNNEI. V gave up 1 base and J gave up 4 bases, with 1 base separating them. The CDR3 bases are TGTGCCAGCAGTGAAGTCTATGGCTACACCTTC. This codes for CASSEVYGYTF.